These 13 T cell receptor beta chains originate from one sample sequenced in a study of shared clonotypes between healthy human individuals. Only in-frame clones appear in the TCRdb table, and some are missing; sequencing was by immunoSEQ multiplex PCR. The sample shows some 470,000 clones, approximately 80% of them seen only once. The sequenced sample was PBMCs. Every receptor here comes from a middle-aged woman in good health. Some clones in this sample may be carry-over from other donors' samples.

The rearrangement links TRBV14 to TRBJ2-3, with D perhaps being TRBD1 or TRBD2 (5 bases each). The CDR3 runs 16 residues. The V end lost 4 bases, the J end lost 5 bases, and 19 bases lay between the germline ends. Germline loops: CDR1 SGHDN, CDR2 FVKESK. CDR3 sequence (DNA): TGTGCCAGCAGCCCACTCGGGGCTAGAGGGAGAGATACGCAGTATTTT. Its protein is CASSPLGARGRDTQYF. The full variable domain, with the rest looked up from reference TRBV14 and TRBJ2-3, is EAGVTQFPSHSVIEKGQTVTLRCDPISGHDNLYWYRRVMGKEIKFLLHFVKESKQDESGMPNNRFLAERTGGTYSTLKVQPAELEDSGVYFCASSPLGARGRDTQYFGPGTRLTVL.

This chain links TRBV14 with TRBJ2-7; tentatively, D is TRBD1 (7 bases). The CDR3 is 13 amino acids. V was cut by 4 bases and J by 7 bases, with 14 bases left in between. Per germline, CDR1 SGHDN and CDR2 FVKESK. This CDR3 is CASSRRGPGEQYF. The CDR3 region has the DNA TGTGCCAGCAGCCGGAGGGGGCCTGGGGAGCAGTACTTC.

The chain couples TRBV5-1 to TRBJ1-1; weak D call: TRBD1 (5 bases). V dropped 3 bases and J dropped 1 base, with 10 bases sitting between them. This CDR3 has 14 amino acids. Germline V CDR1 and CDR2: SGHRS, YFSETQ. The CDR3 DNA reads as TGCGCCAGCAGCTACCAGGGTCCGAACACTGAAGCTTTCTTT. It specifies CASSYQGPNTEAFF.

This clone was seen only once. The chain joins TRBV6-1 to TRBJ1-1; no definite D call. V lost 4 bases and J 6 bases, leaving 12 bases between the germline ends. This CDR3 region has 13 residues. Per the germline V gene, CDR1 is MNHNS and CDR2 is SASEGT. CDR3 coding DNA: TGTGCCAGCAGTGGGCGGCGGGTTTCTGAAGCTTTCTTT. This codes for CASSGRRVSEAFF.

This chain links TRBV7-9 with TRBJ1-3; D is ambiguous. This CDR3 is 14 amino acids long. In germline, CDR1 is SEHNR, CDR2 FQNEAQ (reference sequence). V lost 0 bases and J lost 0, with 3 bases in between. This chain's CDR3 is CASSLANSGNTIYF. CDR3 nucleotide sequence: TGTGCCAGCAGCTTAGCTAACTCTGGAAACACCATATATTTT.

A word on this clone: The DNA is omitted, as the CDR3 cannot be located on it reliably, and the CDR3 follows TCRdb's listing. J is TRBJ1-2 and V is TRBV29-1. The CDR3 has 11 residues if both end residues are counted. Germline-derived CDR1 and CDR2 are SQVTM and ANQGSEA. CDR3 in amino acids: CSESSNYVCTF.

DNA of the CDR3: TGTGCCAGCAGCTTATACGGGGTCCCTGAAGCTTTCTTT. The encoded protein is CASSLYGVPEAFF. The V call is TRBV7-6, the J call TRBJ1-1, with no clear D. Trimming left V 2 bases short and J 6 bases short, with 10 bases between. The germline V gene has CDR1 SGHVS and CDR2 FNYEAQ. CDR3 length: 13 amino acids.

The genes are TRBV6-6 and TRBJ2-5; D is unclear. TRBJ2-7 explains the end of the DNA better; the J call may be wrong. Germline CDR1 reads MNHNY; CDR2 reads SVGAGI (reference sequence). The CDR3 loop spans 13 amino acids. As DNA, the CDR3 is TGTGCCAGCAGGTCCAGCTTAGGAGTCGAGCAGTACTTC. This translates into CASRSSLGVEQYF.

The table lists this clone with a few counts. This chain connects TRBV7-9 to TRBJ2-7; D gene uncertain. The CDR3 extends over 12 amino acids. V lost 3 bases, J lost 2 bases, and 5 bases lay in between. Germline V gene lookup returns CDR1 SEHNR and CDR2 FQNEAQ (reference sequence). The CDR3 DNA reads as TGTGCCAGCAGCTTTTCAGCCTACGAGCAGTACTTC. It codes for CASSFSAYEQYF.

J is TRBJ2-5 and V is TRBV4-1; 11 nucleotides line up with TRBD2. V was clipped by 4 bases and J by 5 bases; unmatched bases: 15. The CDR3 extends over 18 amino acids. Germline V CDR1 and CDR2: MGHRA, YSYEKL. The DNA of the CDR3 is TGCGCCAGCAGCCCAGAGGGCCCCACTAGCGGGAGTGGGGAGACCCAGTACTTC. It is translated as CASSPEGPTSGSGETQYF.

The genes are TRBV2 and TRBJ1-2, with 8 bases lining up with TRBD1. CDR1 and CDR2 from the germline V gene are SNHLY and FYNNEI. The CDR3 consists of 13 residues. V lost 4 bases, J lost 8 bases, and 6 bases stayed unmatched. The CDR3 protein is CASSADRGEGYTF. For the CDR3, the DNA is TGTGCCAGCAGTGCTGACAGGGGTGAAGGCTACACCTTC.

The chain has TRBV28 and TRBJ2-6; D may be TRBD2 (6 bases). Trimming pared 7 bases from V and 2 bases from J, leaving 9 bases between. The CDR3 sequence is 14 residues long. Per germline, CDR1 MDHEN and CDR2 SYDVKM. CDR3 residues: CASTWRAGANVLTF. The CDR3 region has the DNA TGTGCCAGCACTTGGAGGGCTGGGGCCAACGTCCTGACTTTC. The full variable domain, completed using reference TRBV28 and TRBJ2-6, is DVKVTQSSRYLVKRTGEKVFLECVQDMDHENMFWYRQDPGLGLRLIYFSYDVKMKEKGDIPEGYSVSREKKERFSLILESASTNQTSMYLCASTWRAGANVLTFGAGSRLTVL.

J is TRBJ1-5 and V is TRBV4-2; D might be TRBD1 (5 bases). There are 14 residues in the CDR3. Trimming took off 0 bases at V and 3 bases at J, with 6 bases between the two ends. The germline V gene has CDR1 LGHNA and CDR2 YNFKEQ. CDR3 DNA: TGTGCCAGCAGCCAAGACAGGGACAATCAGCCCCAGCATTTT. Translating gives CASSQDRDNQPQHF.